The 29 T cell receptor beta chains given below trace back to one sample, sequenced in a study of regulatory T cells in long-lasting Graves disease. Time point meaning: persistent/refractory GD, antithyroid drugs over 5 years with positive TRAb. With RNA extracted from PBMCs as input, the TCR library was made. In building TCR beta libraries, iRepertoire HTBI primers were used together with Arm-PCR of CDR3 regions. One entry per CDR3 protein, called by TCRdb with MiXCR from the multiplex PCR reads. The data contain around 340,000 distinct CDR3 sequences, about 20% of them singletons. The sample consisted of peripheral blood mononuclear cells (PBMCs), taken when the disease was refractory, from a patient treated with antithyroid drugs. The receptors come from a female donor with Graves disease.

This clonotype was detected many times. This sequence joins TRBV28 and TRBJ2-2; D not certain. V dropped 7 bases and J dropped 0 bases, with 6 bases sitting between them. Germline assignment: CDR1 MDHEN and CDR2 SYDVKM. This CDR3 is 13 amino acids long. CDR3 nucleotide sequence: TGTGCCAGCACCGGCGCGAACACCGGGGAGCTGTTTTTT. It is translated as CASTGANTGELFF. The variable domain in full, completed from reference TRBV28 and TRBJ2-2, reads DVKVTQSSRYLVKRTGEKVFLECVQDMDHENMFWYRQDPGLGLRLIYFSYDVKMKEKGDIPEGYSVSREKKERFSLILESASTNQTSMYLCASTGANTGELFFGEGSRLTVL.

Details on this clonotype: A read error may be the cause here, since a much bigger clone is one base away. The CDR3 does not end in the conserved phenylalanine or tryptophan, so this is likely a read error. The gene calls are TRBV12-3 or TRBV12-4 and TRBJ2-7; TRBD1 matches 8 bases. This CDR3 has 14 residues. J gave up 2 bases and V 5 bases, and 5 bases lay outside the gene matches. Written as DNA, the CDR3 is TGTGCCAGCAGTGGAGGGACAGGCCCCTACGAGCAGTACCTC. This encodes CASSGGTGPYEQYL.

The sample holds many counts of this clonotype. The chain combines TRBV7-2 with TRBJ2-5, with D uncertain. CDR3 size: 14 residues. With 1 base removed from V and 4 bases from J, the gap between germline ends came to 10 bases. Per germline, CDR1 SGHTA and CDR2 FQGNSA. CDR3 bases: TGTGCCAGCAGCTTAGGGATACAGTCAGAGACCCAGTACTTC. Amino acids: CASSLGIQSETQYF.

This clonotype appeared many times. This chain links TRBV2 with TRBJ1-2, with D perhaps matching TRBD1 (6 bases). Trimming pared 6 bases from V and 10 bases from J, leaving 18 bases between. CDR3 length: 13 residues. Germline V gene sequence: CDR1 SNHLY, CDR2 FYNNEI. DNA of the CDR3: TGTGCCAGCAGAGCACTAGGGACATTTGACTACACCTTC. Its translation is CASRALGTFDYTF.

The rearrangement uses TRBV7-2 and TRBJ1-5, with D possibly TRBD1 on 5 matching bases. This CDR3 has 16 amino acids. V lost 3 bases and J lost 2, with 14 bases in between. Germline values: CDR1 SGHTA, CDR2 FQGNSA. CDR3: CASSLWGGIGNQPQHF. The CDR3 DNA follows: TGTGCCAGCAGCTTGTGGGGCGGTATAGGCAATCAGCCCCAGCATTTT.

This clonotype was observed a handful of times. The gene calls are TRBV18 and TRBJ1-1; perhaps TRBD1 as D (6 bases). This CDR3 has 17 residues. Germline assignment: CDR1 KGHSH and CDR2 LQKENI. V shed 1 base and J shed 10 bases, with 25 bases lying between them. The CDR3 reads CASSPLSPTGEKRGAFF. Here the CDR3 DNA reads TGTGCCAGCTCACCACTAAGTCCGACAGGAGAAAAGCGAGGAGCTTTCTTT.

This clonotype was detected a few times. This sequence joins TRBV6-1 and TRBJ1-1, with 7 bases that match TRBD1. CDR1 MNHNS and CDR2 SASEGT come from the germline V gene. V was clipped by 7 bases and J by 4 bases; unmatched bases: 9. This CDR3 spans 14 amino acids. CDR3 coding DNA: TGTGCCAGCACTTTATGGCAGGGGGGCACTGAAGCTTTCTTT. It encodes CASTLWQGGTEAFF.

This chain's CDR3 is CASSIIPGGNTEAFF. For the CDR3, the DNA is TGTGCCAGCAGCATTATACCAGGGGGGAACACTGAAGCTTTCTTT. V is TRBV7-2 and J is TRBJ1-1; 7 nucleotides match TRBD1. V lost 5 bases and J lost 1; bases outside the gene matches: 7. CDR1 SGHTA and CDR2 FQGNSA come from the germline V gene. This CDR3 has 15 amino acids.

The chain couples TRBV7-8 to TRBJ2-2; D is unresolved. V lost 3 bases to trimming and J lost 7 bases, with 9 bases between them. Germline V gene sequence: CDR1 SGHVS, CDR2 FQNEAQ. CDR3 length: 13 amino acids. The CDR3 DNA follows: TGTGCCAGCAGCTTTTGGGCGAGCGGGGAGCTGTTTTTT. It translates to CASSFWASGELFF.

This clonotype was observed at least ten times. The rearrangement joins TRBV27 to TRBJ1-5, with 9 positions matching TRBD1. The CDR3 extends over 15 amino acids. Germline CDR1 and CDR2: MNHEY and SMNVEV (reference sequence). The junction had 5 bases not matched to a gene; V was cut back by 5 bases and J by 3 bases. CDR3 sequence: CASSTDRGNNQPQHF. CDR3 sequence (DNA): TGTGCCAGCAGTACCGACAGGGGGAACAATCAGCCCCAGCATTTT.

This clonotype was seen ten or more times. The chain uses TRBV11-2 and TRBJ2-5; the match to TRBD2 covers 7 bases. Germline lookup yields CDR1 SGHAT and CDR2 FQNNGV. The V and J ends lost 1 base and 9 bases, in that order; junction bases with no gene match: 5. The CDR3 is 13 residues long. The DNA of the CDR3 is TGTGCCAGCAGCTTAGTTGGGAGGGTGGCCCAGTACTTC. This gives the protein CASSLVGRVAQYF.

This clonotype has more than one count but fewer than ten. The chain is built from TRBV7-2 and TRBJ1-1; 7 nucleotides agree with TRBD1. The V and J ends lost 1 base and 1 base, in that order; junction bases with no gene match: 6. The CDR3 has 16 amino acids. CDR1 and CDR2 from the germline V gene are SGHTA and FQGNSA. Here the CDR3 reads CASSLDGQARNTEAFF. CDR3 bases: TGTGCCAGCAGCTTAGATGGACAGGCAAGGAACACTGAAGCTTTCTTT.

This clonotype was counted a few times. V is TRBV7-2 and J is TRBJ2-1, with 7 positions matching TRBD2. The V gene's germline CDR1 is SGHTA and CDR2 FQGNSA. With 5 bases clipped from V and 12 bases from J, the junction kept 22 bases outside the gene matches. The CDR3 sequence is 17 residues long. Written as DNA, the CDR3 is TGTGCCAGCAGCGATAGGTCGAGCGGGAATACCGCTCGTGGGCAGTTCTTC. This encodes CASSDRSSGNTARGQFF.

This clonotype has just a few counts. J is TRBJ1-2 and V is TRBV27, with D maybe TRBD1 (5 bases). Trimming took 8 bases from V and 2 from J, leaving 9 bases between them. Looked up from germline, CDR1 is MNHEY and CDR2 is SMNVEV (reference sequence). The CDR3 spans 12 residues. CDR3 nucleotide sequence: TGTGCCAGCGGACGGGGGAACTATGGCTACACCTTC. It codes for CASGRGNYGYTF.

This clonotype has more than one count but fewer than ten. J is TRBJ1-2 and V is TRBV15; 7 positions match TRBD1. Germline trimming cut 5 bases from V and 4 bases from J; bases unmatched to any gene: 7. Looked up from germline, CDR1 is LNHNV and CDR2 is YYDKDF (reference sequence). The CDR3 runs to 14 residues. CDR3 nucleotide sequence: TGTGCCACCAGCTCCTTCCAGGGGGGCTATGGCTACACCTTC. This sequence encodes CATSSFQGGYGYTF.

This clonotype was detected only a few times. The rearrangement uses TRBV9 and TRBJ2-6; D tentatively fits TRBD1 or TRBD2 (5 bases each). This CDR3 has 17 residues. The V gene's germline CDR1 is SGDLS and CDR2 YYNGEE. V was trimmed by 4 bases and J by 1 base, leaving 15 bases between them. This CDR3 reads CASSHPREGSGANVLTF. The CDR3 region has the DNA TGTGCCAGCAGCCACCCCCGCGAGGGGTCTGGGGCCAACGTCCTGACTTTC.

This clonotype occurred many times. The chain links TRBV12-3 or TRBV12-4 to TRBJ2-5, with D possibly being TRBD2 (6 bases). V shed 4 bases and J shed 1 base, with 10 bases lying between them. The length of the CDR3 is 14 residues. The CDR3 DNA is TGTGCCAGCAGTTCGGGGGACTCCCAAGAGACCCAGTACTTC. Its protein is CASSSGDSQETQYF.

This clonotype was observed a few times. This sequence joins TRBV29-1 and TRBJ2-7; D possibly corresponds to TRBD1 (5 bases). Germline CDR1 SQVTM, CDR2 ANQGSEA. The CDR3 is 12 amino acids. The V end was cut by 4 bases, the J end by 3 bases, with 10 bases between. CDR3 protein: CSVGDRNYEQYF. The CDR3 DNA is TGCAGCGTTGGCGACAGAAACTACGAGCAGTACTTC.

This clonotype was seen ten or more times. V is TRBV20-1 and J is TRBJ2-5; either TRBD1 or TRBD2 may supply D (5 bases each). The V end was cut by 0 bases, the J end by 6 bases, with 14 bases between. This CDR3 is built from 14 residues. CDR1 and CDR2 from the germline V gene are DFQATT and SNEGSKA (reference sequence). The CDR3 nucleotides read TGCAGTGCTAGAGATGTCGCAGGGAGTAAGACCCAGTACTTC. As protein: CSARDVAGSKTQYF.

This clonotype was counted between two and nine times. The rearrangement links TRBV7-8 to TRBJ1-5; 7 positions match TRBD1. Germline values: CDR1 SGHVS, CDR2 FQNEAQ. The CDR3 has 18 amino acids. J was trimmed by 8 bases and V by 2 bases; bases with no gene match: 18. CDR3 sequence: CASSLMVPGQTSWKPQHF. For the CDR3, the DNA is TGTGCCAGCAGCTTAATGGTTCCGGGACAGACCTCATGGAAGCCCCAGCATTTT.

This clonotype was counted at least ten times. J is TRBJ2-7 and V is TRBV7-8; TRBD1 aligns across 9 bases. Losses at the gene ends were 2 bases for V and 3 bases for J; bases not matched to a gene: 5. The CDR3 has 15 amino acids. Germline CDR1 is SGHVS and CDR2 is FQNEAQ. CDR3 coding DNA: TGTGCCAGCAGCTTATCGCGGGACAGGGTCTACGAGCAGTACTTC. Amino acids: CASSLSRDRVYEQYF.

The chain joins TRBV6-1 to TRBJ1-1; D is uncertain. Germline V lookup: CDR1 MNHNS, CDR2 SASEGT. The V end was cut by 6 bases, the J end by 1 base, with 15 bases between. The CDR3 contains 15 residues. The chain's CDR3 is CASRWRQESNTEAFF. The CDR3 nucleotides are TGTGCCAGCAGGTGGAGACAAGAATCGAACACTGAAGCTTTCTTT.

Many counts were recorded for this clonotype. The chain is built from TRBV7-9 and TRBJ2-5; tentatively, D is TRBD2 (6 bases). Germline V gene sequence: CDR1 SEHNR, CDR2 FQNEAQ (reference sequence). The CDR3 has 16 amino acids. V lost 3 bases, J lost 5 bases, and 19 bases lay in between. CDR3 nucleotide sequence: TGTGCCAGCAGCTTCTGGCGGGGTGGGGCCGCGGAGACCCAGTACTTC. It specifies CASSFWRGGAAETQYF.

The gene calls are TRBV19 and TRBJ2-5; 10 bases are a match to TRBD2. The germline CDR1 and CDR2 sequences are LNHDA and SQIVND (reference sequence). After removal of 5 bases from V and 5 bases from J, the junction contained 8 bases not matched to a gene. CDR3 size: 15 residues. The CDR3 loop reads CASSGLAGVLETQYF. The CDR3 DNA reads as TGTGCCAGTAGTGGTCTAGCGGGAGTCTTGGAGACCCAGTACTTC.

This clonotype has only a few counts. This chain uses TRBV7-2 with TRBJ2-5; D perhaps matches TRBD2 (7 bases). Germline V gene lookup returns CDR1 SGHTA and CDR2 FQGNSA. Between the trimmed V and J ends, which lost 4 bases and 4 bases, there was a span of 19 bases. The CDR3 has 16 amino acids. CDR3 region: CASSSIIGGGGETQYF. In nucleotides, the CDR3 is TGTGCCAGCAGCTCAATTATCGGGGGAGGGGGAGAGACCCAGTACTTC.

J is TRBJ1-2 and V is TRBV7-9; D possibly corresponds to TRBD1 (6 bases). V lost 1 base and J 5 bases, leaving 29 bases between the germline ends. The length of the CDR3 is 20 residues. Germline V lookup: CDR1 SEHNR, CDR2 FQNEAQ (reference sequence). The CDR3: CASSLGLLRDIRASRYGYTF. The CDR3 DNA follows: TGTGCCAGCAGCTTAGGCCTTCTCCGGGACATTAGGGCATCGAGGTATGGCTACACCTTC.

This chain connects TRBV18 to TRBJ2-7, with 8 nucleotides matching TRBD1. V was pared by 4 bases and J by 5 bases, with 10 bases of the junction left unmatched. Germline V gene lookup returns CDR1 KGHSH and CDR2 LQKENI. This CDR3 region has 15 residues. CDR3 in amino acids: CASSLNAGQGHEQYF. The CDR3 DNA sequence: TGTGCCAGCTCACTCAACGCTGGACAGGGCCACGAGCAGTACTTC.

J is TRBJ2-5 and V is TRBV7-2; 7 bases fit TRBD2. This CDR3 is 14 amino acids long. V lost 4 bases, J lost 5 bases, and 7 bases stayed unmatched. The germline V gene has CDR1 SGHTA and CDR2 FQGNSA. CDR3 nucleotide sequence: TGTGCCAGCAGCTATCCCGGGAGGATGGAGACCCAGTACTTC. Its protein product is CASSYPGRMETQYF. The full variable domain, completed using reference TRBV7-2 and TRBJ2-5, is GAGVSQSPSNKVTEKGKDVELRCDPISGHTALYWYRQSLGQGLEFLIYFQGNSAPDKSGLPSDRFSAERTGGSVSTLTIQRTQQEDSAVYLCASSYPGRMETQYFGPGTRLLVL.

On this clonotype: With a much larger clone just one base away, this may be a read error. The rearrangement uses TRBV2 and TRBJ2-2; no firm D call. Germline CDR1 reads SNHLY; CDR2 reads FYNNEI. This CDR3 is 17 amino acids long. The germline V and J ends were trimmed by 2 bases and 9 bases, with 22 bases remaining between them. CDR3 in DNA: TGTGCCAGCAGTGAACCTCGTCGGATTAAAAGAACCAGGGAGCTGTTTTTT. Its protein product is CASSEPRRIKRTRELFF.